This T cell receptor (beta chain) was sequenced for a study of PD-L1 blockade in urothelial cancer. Study at large: Researchers looked at the blood 3 weeks (second dose) and 6 weeks after treatment began.

Method: immunoSEQ multiplex PCR; TCRdb's copy keeps in-frame clones and lacks some. This table has 70,000 to 75,000 clones, about 89% appearing once. The CDR3 length is 13 residues. CDR1 is LNHDA and CDR2 is SQIVND in the germline V gene (reference sequence). The V end lost 5 bases, the J end lost 6 bases, and 11 bases lay between the germline ends. This specimen was PBMCs, taken around atezolizumab (anti-PD-L1) treatment. This chain uses TRBV19 with TRBJ1-5, with D tentatively TRBD1 (6 bases). The clonotype comes from a man in his fifties or sixties with urothelial cancer. The DNA for the CDR3 is TGTGCCAGTAGTTACGACAGGACTCAGCCCCAGCATTTT. Its protein is CASSYDRTQPQHF.